The present T cell receptor beta chain was sequenced within a study of radiation and T cells in renal cell carcinoma. About the research overall: Nephrectomy followed 15 Gy stereotactic body radiation by 4 weeks. Overall study findings and caveats: Top tumor clonotypes rose in blood 2 weeks post-radiation, then contracted.

This clone was observed a single time. The antigen is unknown. Germline V CDR1 and CDR2: SGHTA, FQGNSA. The V and J ends lost 3 bases and 5 bases, in that order; junction bases with no gene match: 7. The CDR3 extends over 15 amino acids. Described time point: blood 2 weeks post-SBRT. As to treatment: 15 Gy SBRT to primary tumor, nephrectomy 4 weeks later. Radiation-treated patients gave blood at baseline, week 2 and week 4. Measured with immunoSEQ multiplex PCR; TCRdb has only the in-frame clones, and not every one. The sample holds 100,000 to 150,000 clones; 81% are singletons and the top ten take 5% to 6.5%.

This chain connects TRBV7-2 to TRBJ2-5; 9 nucleotides match TRBD1. The sequence was collected from a man aged 45-60 years with renal cell carcinoma. This specimen was blood, taken from a patient whose treatment included radiotherapy and nephrectomy. The CDR3 protein is CASSLGFGTGETQYF. For the CDR3, the DNA is TGTGCCAGCAGCTTGGGTTTCGGGACAGGGGAGACCCAGTACTTC. Full variable domain (remainder filled in from reference TRBV7-2 and TRBJ2-5): GAGVSQSPSNKVTEKGKDVELRCDPISGHTALYWYRQSLGQGLEFLIYFQGNSAPDKSGLPSDRFSAERTGGSVSTLTIQRTQQEDSAVYLCASSLGFGTGETQYFGPGTRLLVL.